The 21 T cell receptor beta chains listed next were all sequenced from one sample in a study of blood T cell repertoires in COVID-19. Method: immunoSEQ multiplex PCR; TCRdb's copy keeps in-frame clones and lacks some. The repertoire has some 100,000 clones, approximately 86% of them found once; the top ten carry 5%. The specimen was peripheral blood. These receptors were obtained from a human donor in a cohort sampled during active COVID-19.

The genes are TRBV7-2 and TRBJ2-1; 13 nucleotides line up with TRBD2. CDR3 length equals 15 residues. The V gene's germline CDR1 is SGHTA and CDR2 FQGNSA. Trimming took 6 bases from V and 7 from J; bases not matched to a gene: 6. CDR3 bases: TGTGCCAGCAGGCCGTCGGGACTAGCGGGAAATGAGCAGTTCTTC. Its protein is CASRPSGLAGNEQFF.

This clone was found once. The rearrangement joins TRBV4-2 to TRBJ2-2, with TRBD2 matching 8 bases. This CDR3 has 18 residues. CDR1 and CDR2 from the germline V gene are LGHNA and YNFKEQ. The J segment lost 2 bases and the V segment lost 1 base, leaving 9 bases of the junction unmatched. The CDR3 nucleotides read TGTGCCAGCAGCCAAGTGAGCAAAGCGGGAGACAACACCGGGGAGCTGTTTTTT. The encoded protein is CASSQVSKAGDNTGELFF.

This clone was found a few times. As DNA, the CDR3 is TGCGCCAGCAGCCAGCTTGGGCCTGGACAGGGAACTCAGCCCCAGCATTTT. Its translation is CASSQLGPGQGTQPQHF. V gene TRBV4-1 combines with J gene TRBJ1-5; 8 bases match TRBD1. CDR1 and CDR2 (germline): MGHRA, YSYEKL. Trimming removed 3 bases from V and 6 bases from J; junction bases left unmatched: 13. CDR3 length equals 17 residues.

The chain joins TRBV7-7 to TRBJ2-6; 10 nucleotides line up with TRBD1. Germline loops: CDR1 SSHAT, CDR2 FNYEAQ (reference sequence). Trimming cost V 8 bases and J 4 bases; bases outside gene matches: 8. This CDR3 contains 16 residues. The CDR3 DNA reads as TGTGCCAGCGGGCGGGACAGGGGAGCAGGGGCCAACGTCCTGACTTTC. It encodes CASGRDRGAGANVLTF.

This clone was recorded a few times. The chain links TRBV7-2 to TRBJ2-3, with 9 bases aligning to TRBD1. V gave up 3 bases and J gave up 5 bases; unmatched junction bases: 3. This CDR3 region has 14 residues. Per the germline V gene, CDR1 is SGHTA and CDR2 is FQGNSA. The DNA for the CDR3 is TGTGCCAGCAGCTTGGGACAGGGTCGAGATACGCAGTATTTT. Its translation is CASSLGQGRDTQYF. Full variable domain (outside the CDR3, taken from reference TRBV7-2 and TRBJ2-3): GAGVSQSPSNKVTEKGKDVELRCDPISGHTALYWYRQSLGQGLEFLIYFQGNSAPDKSGLPSDRFSAERTGGSVSTLTIQRTQQEDSAVYLCASSLGQGRDTQYFGPGTRLTVL.

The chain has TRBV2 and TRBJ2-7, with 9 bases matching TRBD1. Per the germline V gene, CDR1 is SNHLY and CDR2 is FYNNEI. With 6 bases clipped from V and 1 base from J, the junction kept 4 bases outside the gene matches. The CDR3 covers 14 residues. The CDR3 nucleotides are TGTGCCAGCAGAAAGACAGGGGGGTCCTACGAGCAGTACTTC. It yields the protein CASRKTGGSYEQYF. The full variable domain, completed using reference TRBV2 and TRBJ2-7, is EPEVTQTPSHQVTQMGQEVILRCVPISNHLYFYWYRQILGQKVEFLVSFYNNEISEKSEIFDDQFSVERPDGSNFTLKIRSTKLEDSAMYFCASRKTGGSYEQYFGPGTRLTVT.

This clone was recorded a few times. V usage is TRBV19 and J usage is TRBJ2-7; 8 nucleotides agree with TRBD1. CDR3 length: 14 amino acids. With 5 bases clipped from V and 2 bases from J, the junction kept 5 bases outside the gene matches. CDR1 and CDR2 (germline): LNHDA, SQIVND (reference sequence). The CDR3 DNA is TGTGCCAGTAGTTCCGGGACAGGAACCTACGAGCAGTACTTC. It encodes CASSSGTGTYEQYF.

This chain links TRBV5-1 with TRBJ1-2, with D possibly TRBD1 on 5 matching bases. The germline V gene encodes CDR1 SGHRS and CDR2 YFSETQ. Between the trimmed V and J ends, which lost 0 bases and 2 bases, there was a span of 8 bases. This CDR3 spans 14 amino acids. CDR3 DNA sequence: TGCGCCAGCAGCTTGGACAGGATCAACTATGGCTACACCTTC. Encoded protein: CASSLDRINYGYTF.

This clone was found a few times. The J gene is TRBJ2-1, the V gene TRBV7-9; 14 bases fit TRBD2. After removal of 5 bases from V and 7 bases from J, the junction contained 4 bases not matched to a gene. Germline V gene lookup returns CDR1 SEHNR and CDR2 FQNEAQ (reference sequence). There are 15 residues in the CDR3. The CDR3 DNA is TGTGCCAGCAGCGCGACTAGCGGGAGGGCTAATGAGCAGTTCTTC. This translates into CASSATSGRANEQFF.

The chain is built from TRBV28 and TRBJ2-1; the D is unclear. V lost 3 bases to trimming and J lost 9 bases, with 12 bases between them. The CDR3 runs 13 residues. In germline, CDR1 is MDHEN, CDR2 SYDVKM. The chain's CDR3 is CASSFPERGEQFF. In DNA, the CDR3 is TGTGCCAGCAGTTTCCCCGAGCGTGGTGAGCAGTTCTTC.

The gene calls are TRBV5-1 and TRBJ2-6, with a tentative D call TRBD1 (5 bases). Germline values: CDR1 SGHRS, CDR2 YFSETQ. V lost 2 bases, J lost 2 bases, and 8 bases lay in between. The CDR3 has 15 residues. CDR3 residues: CASSLGDAGANVLTF. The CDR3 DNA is TGCGCCAGCAGCTTAGGGGATGCTGGGGCCAACGTCCTGACTTTC.

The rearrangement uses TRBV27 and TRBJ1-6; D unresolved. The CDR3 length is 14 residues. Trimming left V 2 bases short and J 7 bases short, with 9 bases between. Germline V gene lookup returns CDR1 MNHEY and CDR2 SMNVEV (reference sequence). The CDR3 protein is CASSLIRANSPLHF. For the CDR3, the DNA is TGTGCCAGCAGTTTAATCCGCGCCAATTCACCCCTCCACTTT.

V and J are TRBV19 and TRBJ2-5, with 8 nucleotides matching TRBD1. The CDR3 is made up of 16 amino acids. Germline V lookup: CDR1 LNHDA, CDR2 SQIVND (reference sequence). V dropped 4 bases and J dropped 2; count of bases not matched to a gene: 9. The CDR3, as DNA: TGTGCCAGTAGTAACCCCGACAGGGGTCCTCAAGAGACCCAGTACTTC. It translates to CASSNPDRGPQETQYF.

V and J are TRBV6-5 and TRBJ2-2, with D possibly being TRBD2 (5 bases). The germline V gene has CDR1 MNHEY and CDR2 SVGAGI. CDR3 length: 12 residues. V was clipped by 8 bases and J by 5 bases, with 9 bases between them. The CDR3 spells CASGRRTGELFF. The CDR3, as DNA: TGTGCCAGCGGGAGACGGACCGGGGAGCTGTTTTTT.

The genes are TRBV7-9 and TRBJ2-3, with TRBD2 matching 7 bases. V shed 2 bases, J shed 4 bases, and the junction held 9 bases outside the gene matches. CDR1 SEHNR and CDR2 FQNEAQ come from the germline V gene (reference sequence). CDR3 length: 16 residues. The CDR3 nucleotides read TGTGCCAGCAGCTTACTTGGGCTAGCGGACCCAGATACGCAGTATTTT. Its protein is CASSLLGLADPDTQYF.

The CDR3 nucleotides read TGTGCCAGCAGTTTCAAGACAGGATCTTATGGCTACACCTTC. Translation: CASSFKTGSYGYTF. The rearrangement links TRBV6-2 or TRBV6-3 to TRBJ1-2; D may be TRBD1 (6 bases). CDR1 and CDR2 from the germline V gene are MNHEY and SVGEGT. V was clipped by 4 bases and J by 5 bases, with 14 bases between them. This CDR3 has 14 amino acids.

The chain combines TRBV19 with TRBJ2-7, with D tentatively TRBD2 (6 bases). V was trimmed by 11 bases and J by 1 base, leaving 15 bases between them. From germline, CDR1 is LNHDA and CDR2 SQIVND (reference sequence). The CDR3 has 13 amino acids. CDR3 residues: CASRRGGSYEQYF. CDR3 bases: TGTGCCTCACGGAGGGGTGGATCCTACGAGCAGTACTTC.

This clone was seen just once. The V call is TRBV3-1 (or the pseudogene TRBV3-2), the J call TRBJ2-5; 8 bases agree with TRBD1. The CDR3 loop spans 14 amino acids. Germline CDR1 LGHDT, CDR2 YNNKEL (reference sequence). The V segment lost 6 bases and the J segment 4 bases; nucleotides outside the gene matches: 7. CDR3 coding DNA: TGTGCCAGCAGTCAGCGACAGGGGCGAGAGACCCAGTACTTC. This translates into CASSQRQGRETQYF.

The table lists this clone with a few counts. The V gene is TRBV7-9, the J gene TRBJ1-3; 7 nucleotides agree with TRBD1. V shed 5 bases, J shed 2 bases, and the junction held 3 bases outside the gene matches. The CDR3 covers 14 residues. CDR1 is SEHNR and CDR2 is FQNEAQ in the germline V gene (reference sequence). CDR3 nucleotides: TGTGCCAGCAGCACAGGGGTTGCTGGAAACACCATATATTTT. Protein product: CASSTGVAGNTIYF. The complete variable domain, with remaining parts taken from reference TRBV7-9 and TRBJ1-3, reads DTGVSQNPRHKITKRGQNVTFRCDPISEHNRLYWYRQTLGQGPEFLTYFQNEAQLEKSRLLSDRFSAERPKGSFSTLEIQRTEQGDSAMYLCASSTGVAGNTIYFGEGSWLTVV.

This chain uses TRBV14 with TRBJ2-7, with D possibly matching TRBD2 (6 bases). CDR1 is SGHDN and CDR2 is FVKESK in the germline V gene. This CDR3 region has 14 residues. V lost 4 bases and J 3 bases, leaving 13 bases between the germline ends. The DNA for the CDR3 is TGTGCCAGCAGCCCCCCTGGAGGGAACTACGAGCAGTACTTC. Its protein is CASSPPGGNYEQYF.

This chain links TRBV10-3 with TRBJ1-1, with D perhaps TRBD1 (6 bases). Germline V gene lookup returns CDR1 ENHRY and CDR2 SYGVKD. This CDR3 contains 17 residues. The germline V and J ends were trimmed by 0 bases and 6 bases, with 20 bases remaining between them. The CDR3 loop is CAISESPLGHFNAEAFF. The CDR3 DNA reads TGTGCCATCAGTGAGTCCCCCCTGGGACATTTCAACGCTGAAGCTTTCTTT.